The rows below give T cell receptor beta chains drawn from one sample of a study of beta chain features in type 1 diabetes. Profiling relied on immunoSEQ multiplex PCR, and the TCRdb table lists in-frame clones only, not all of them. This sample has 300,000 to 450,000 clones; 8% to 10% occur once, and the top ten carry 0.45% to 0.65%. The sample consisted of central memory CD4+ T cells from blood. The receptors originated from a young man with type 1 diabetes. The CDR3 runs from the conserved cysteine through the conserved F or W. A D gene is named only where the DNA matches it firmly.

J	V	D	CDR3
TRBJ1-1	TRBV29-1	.	CSATTGPNTEAFF
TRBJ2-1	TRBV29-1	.	CSVERGTGYNEQFF
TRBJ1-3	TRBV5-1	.	CASSKDSVGVGSGNTIYF
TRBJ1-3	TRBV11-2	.	CASSHHEGRTGNTIYF
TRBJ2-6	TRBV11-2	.	CASSSPAGANVLTF
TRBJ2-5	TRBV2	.	CASSEYRAETQYF
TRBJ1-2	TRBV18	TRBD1	CASSADRVGYGYTF
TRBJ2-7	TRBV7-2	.	CASSSIRGRLSYEQYF
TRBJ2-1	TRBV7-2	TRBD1	CASSPRTGGSRGGEQFF
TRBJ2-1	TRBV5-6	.	CASSPRQDSYNEQFF
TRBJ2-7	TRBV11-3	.	CASSLRSGPYEQYF
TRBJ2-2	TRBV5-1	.	CASSLVALGAGELFF
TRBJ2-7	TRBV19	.	CASSIGGETEQKYYTYEQYF
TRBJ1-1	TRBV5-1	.	CASSFGPEAFF
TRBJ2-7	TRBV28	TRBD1	CASSSPQGARYEQYF
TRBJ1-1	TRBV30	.	CAWTGQGYTEAFF
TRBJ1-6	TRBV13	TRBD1	CASSSWTGGNSPLHF
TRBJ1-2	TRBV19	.	CASSIGDRYPLGYGYTF
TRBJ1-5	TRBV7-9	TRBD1	CASSLDRGAPQHF
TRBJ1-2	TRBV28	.	CASSGGAYGYTF